This T cell receptor (beta chain) was recorded in a study of tumor T cells in aggressive B-cell lymphoma (dated by TCRdb to about 2017). Library prep was done by the immunoSEQ multiplex PCR assay. The table comes from immuneACCESS by way of TCRdb, which keeps in-frame sequences with V and J called. Part of the clones is missing from these tables; in studies checked, under half for an unresolved V gene and the rest for unknown reasons. Recorded for this sample are 6,600 or so clones; nearly 90% of them occurred a single time. Approximately 2.8% of the sample rests with the top ten. This clone has just a few counts. Its cognate antigen has yet to be identified. Per-base qualities were not stored, and no clone one base away is much larger. V is shortened by 2 bases, J by 2 bases, and the region joining them spans 12 bases. The cysteine opens and the phenylalanine closes a CDR3 of 16 amino acids. The sequence is cut down to CDR3 DNA, 48 bases in frame from base 1. CDR1 and CDR2 are drawn from the germline V gene: LGHNA, YSLEER.

The chain is encoded by TRBV4-3 joined to TRBJ2-2, with the D gene not confidently named. Source material: tumor tissue. The clonotype comes from an adult with diffuse large B cell lymphoma. Some clones in this sample may be carry-over from other donors' samples. The CDR3 has the sequence CASSQPYAENTGELFF. The nucleotide sequence reads TGCGCCAGCAGCCAACCCTACGCGGAAAACACCGGGGAGCTGTTTTTT.